The T cell receptor beta chain under discussion was sequenced for a study of T cell repertoires in cytomegalovirus infection. Study overall: CMV infection together with matching HLA type was indicated by public TCR beta signatures.

Each CDR3 protein gets one entry after TCRdb re-called the reads with MiXCR. The data contain roughly 990,000 distinct CDR3 sequences, approximately 32% of them singletons. Study findings and constraints: The ex vivo response was dominated by HLA-C-restricted CMV-specific TCR beta clonotypes.

Notes on this clonotype: Its target is unknown.

Sample: cultured CD8+ T cells from PBMCs, taken from culture after CMV antigen stimulation. This sequence originates from a human donor in good health (CMV status not recorded). Some clones in this sample may be carry-over from other donors' samples.

CDR3 sequence reads: CASSLSPNV. The CDR3 coding sequence is TGTGCCAGCAGCTTAAGTCCGAACGTC. V and J are TRBV7-3 and TRBJ2-7; unclear D gene. Looked up from germline, CDR1 is SGHTA and CDR2 is FQGTGA. CDR3 length equals 9 residues.